This TCR beta chain appears in the sequencing data of a study of metastatic and nonmetastatic thyroid tumors. This clone appeared many times. CDR3 length: 14 amino acids. Germline V lookup: CDR1 SGHDT, CDR2 YYEEEE. Trimming at V came to 4 bases and at J to 12 bases, leaving 6 bases not matched to a gene. Authors' processing steps: Across clinicopathological groups, CDR3 differences served as the basis for building a distant-metastasis classifier for papillary thyroid cancer. MiXCR reprocessed the PCR reads for TCRdb. For this entry, the V and J calls and clone size follow TCRdb and not the study's own pipeline. The table records 25,000 to 30,000 clones, about 3.9% of them present only once. Prior to thyroid surgery, none of the patients had received any treatment.

The sample taken for sequencing was blood. V and J are TRBV5-6 and TRBJ1-6; TRBD1 agrees at 11 bases. The sequence was collected from a female donor with papillary thyroid cancer or a benign thyroid nodule (not recorded which). Some clones in this sample may be carry-over from other donors' samples. As DNA, the CDR3 is TGTGCCAGCAGCCAGGGACAGGGGGTGAGACCCCTCCACTTT. This gives the protein CASSQGQGVRPLHF.